What follows is one T cell receptor (beta chain) and its context. Antigen unknown. The PCR used 60 Vbeta and 13 Jbeta primers. Libraries were prepared by immunoSEQ multiplex PCR; TCRdb keeps only in-frame clonotypes and omits some of them. The table includes 180,000 or so clones, roughly 74% detected once. This specimen comes from a study of cytomegalovirus exposure and HLA in healthy donors. Study conclusions and caveats: A later analysis, which compared TCR beta chains of equal frequency, found the HLA-associated ones more clonally expanded. It was reportedly the case that the classifier diagnosed cytomegalovirus status with high specificity and sensitivity.

The CDR3 has 17 residues. Germline V gene data show CDR1 as MGHRA and CDR2 as YSYEKL. The V end was cut by 0 bases, the J end by 0 bases, with 13 bases between. Sequencing was carried out using PBMCs. The rearrangement links TRBV4-1 to TRBJ2-3, with D uncertain. This clonotype was obtained from a woman in her 40s in good health and CMV-seropositive. The CDR3 region is CASSQEGTARSTDTQYF. The CDR3 DNA follows: TGCGCCAGCAGCCAAGAGGGCACTGCACGTAGCACAGATACGCAGTATTTT.